These 17 T cell receptor beta chains came from one sample sequenced in a study of T cell responses to AZD1222 COVID-19 vaccine. Sequencing was performed with immunoSEQ multiplex PCR; in TCRdb, only in-frame clones are kept and a portion is missing. The sample has 200,000 to 250,000 clones, 85% to 95% seen once; the top ten hold 1%. The source was peripheral blood, collected on day 0 of MenACWY control vaccination. The receptor set was obtained from an adult in good health.

The J gene is TRBJ1-5, the V gene TRBV29-1; TRBD1 matches at 8 bases. Germline V gene lookup returns CDR1 SQVTM and CDR2 ANQGSEA. Trimming cost V 6 bases and J 2 bases; bases outside gene matches: 3. This CDR3 has 13 amino acids. This chain's CDR3 is CSVGTGGNQPQHF. In nucleotides, the CDR3 is TGCAGCGTGGGGACAGGCGGCAATCAGCCCCAGCATTTT.

The CDR3 DNA reads TGTGCCAGCAGCTTAATTTCTGGAAACACCATATATTTT. Encoded protein: CASSLISGNTIYF. This sequence joins TRBV5-4 and TRBJ1-3; D unresolved. Germline CDR1 SGHNT, CDR2 YYREEE (reference sequence). Trimming removed 2 bases from V and 1 base from J, with 4 bases in between. The CDR3 totals 13 residues.

The chain recombines TRBV7-8 with TRBJ1-1; D may be TRBD1 (6 bases). The CDR3 has 15 amino acids. Trimming cost V 4 bases and J 1 base, with 13 bases left between them. Germline loops: CDR1 SGHVS, CDR2 FQNEAQ. The CDR3 sequence is CASSSPWGANTEAFF. The CDR3 bases are TGTGCCAGCAGCTCCCCCTGGGGGGCGAACACTGAAGCTTTCTTT.

The genes are TRBV4-2 and TRBJ1-5; possibly TRBD1 for D (5 bases). The V end was cut by 0 bases, the J end by 3 bases, with 15 bases between. CDR1 is LGHNA, CDR2 YNFKEQ, per germline. CDR3 length: 17 residues. The CDR3 region has the DNA TGTGCCAGCAGCCAAGATCGTTTGGACACTTCCAATCAGCCCCAGCATTTT. Protein sequence: CASSQDRLDTSNQPQHF.

The chain recombines TRBV6-5 with TRBJ2-7, with 11 bases matching TRBD1. The CDR3 extends over 14 amino acids. CDR1 is MNHEY, CDR2 SVGAGI, per germline. The ends lost 7 bases at V and 6 bases at J; junction bases unmatched: 8. The CDR3 here is CASKPWDRGSEQYF. The CDR3 DNA is TGTGCCAGCAAGCCTTGGGACAGGGGGAGCGAGCAGTACTTC.

The V gene is TRBV5-1, the J gene TRBJ1-2; D call uncertain. V lost 4 bases to trimming and J lost 0 bases, with 7 bases between them. The CDR3 is 13 residues long. Germline-derived CDR1 and CDR2 are SGHRS and YFSETQ. For the CDR3, the DNA is TGCGCCAGCAGCACCGACCCTAACTATGGCTACACCTTC. Protein product: CASSTDPNYGYTF.

The chain is built from TRBV5-1 and TRBJ2-5; possible D gene TRBD2, 5 bases. Germline-derived CDR1 and CDR2 are SGHRS and YFSETQ. The CDR3 consists of 15 residues. The V end was cut by 2 bases, the J end by 1 base, with 12 bases between. For the CDR3, the DNA is TGCGCCAGCAGCTTTAGCGTAAATCTCCAAGAGACCCAGTACTTC. Its protein product is CASSFSVNLQETQYF.

CDR3 DNA: TGTGCCAGCAGCCGCACCCCCCAAGAGACCCAGTACTTC. Translation gives CASSRTPQETQYF. J is TRBJ2-5 and V is TRBV7-6, with unresolved D. This CDR3 spans 13 amino acids. The germline V gene has CDR1 SGHVS and CDR2 FNYEAQ. Trimming cost V 5 bases and J 1 base, with 8 bases left between them.

The chain combines TRBV5-4 with TRBJ2-7, with unresolved D. Germline V CDR1 and CDR2: SGHNT, YYREEE (reference sequence). V lost 0 bases and J 5 bases, leaving 3 bases between the germline ends. This CDR3 has 11 residues. The CDR3 DNA is TGTGCCAGCAGCTTGGAGCACGAGCAGTACTTC. Residues: CASSLEHEQYF.

This clone was detected only a few times. The gene calls are TRBV6-2 or TRBV6-3 and TRBJ1-5; D may be TRBD1 (5 bases). Between the trimmed V and J ends, which lost 2 bases and 0 bases, there was a span of 11 bases. This CDR3 spans 16 amino acids. Germline assignment: CDR1 MNHEY and CDR2 SVGEGT. In DNA form, the CDR3 reads TGTGCCAGCAGTTACGCGAGGGGATATAGCAATCAGCCCCAGCATTTT. Protein sequence: CASSYARGYSNQPQHF.

This chain uses TRBV7-2 with TRBJ2-5, with 7 bases fitting TRBD1. CDR3 length: 14 amino acids. Germline values: CDR1 SGHTA, CDR2 FQGNSA. J was trimmed by 2 bases and V by 1 base; bases with no gene match: 1. The CDR3 sequence is CASSLVGQQETQYF. CDR3 sequence (DNA): TGTGCCAGCAGCTTAGTGGGACAGCAAGAGACCCAGTACTTC. The whole variable domain, remainder taken from reference TRBV7-2 and TRBJ2-5, is GAGVSQSPSNKVTEKGKDVELRCDPISGHTALYWYRQSLGQGLEFLIYFQGNSAPDKSGLPSDRFSAERTGGSVSTLTIQRTQQEDSAVYLCASSLVGQQETQYFGPGTRLLVL.

The V and J genes are TRBV30 and TRBJ2-5; D gene uncertain. V lost 4 bases, J lost 2 bases, and 8 bases lay in between. The CDR3 runs 12 residues. Germline V lookup: CDR1 GTSNPN, CDR2 SVGIG (reference sequence). CDR3 region: CAWKALQETQYF. CDR3 bases: TGTGCCTGGAAGGCTCTACAAGAGACCCAGTACTTC.

This clone was counted once. This rearrangement joins TRBV15 to TRBJ1-2, with D uncertain. Per the germline V gene, CDR1 is LNHNV and CDR2 is YYDKDF (reference sequence). The CDR3 has 13 amino acids. Trimming stripped 5 bases from V and 1 base from J, with 8 bases between. The CDR3: CATSVGSNYGYTF. The CDR3 DNA reads as TGTGCCACCAGCGTCGGCAGTAACTATGGCTACACCTTC.

The CDR3 region has the DNA TGTGCCAGCAGCCCCGGGACAGAAATTTATGGCTACACCTTC. This encodes CASSPGTEIYGYTF. The V gene is TRBV5-6, the J gene TRBJ1-2, with 7 bases that match TRBD1. This CDR3 spans 14 amino acids. The germline gives CDR1 SGHDT, CDR2 YYEEEE. V shed 4 bases, J shed 5 bases, and the junction held 8 bases outside the gene matches.

V is TRBV7-6 and J is TRBJ2-7; tentative D call: TRBD2 (5 bases). Germline V CDR1 and CDR2: SGHVS, FNYEAQ. Trimming took 1 base from V and 2 from J, leaving 12 bases between them. The CDR3 covers 15 residues. The DNA of the CDR3 is TGTGCCAGCAGCTTAGGTCCCGGTAGCGCCTACGAGCAGTACTTC. This sequence encodes CASSLGPGSAYEQYF. The full variable domain, rest sourced from reference TRBV7-6 and TRBJ2-7, is GAGVSQSPRYKVTKRGQDVALRCDPISGHVSLYWYRQALGQGPEFLTYFNYEAQQDKSGLPNDRFSAERPEGSISTLTIQRTEQRDSAMYRCASSLGPGSAYEQYFGPGTRLTVT.

V and J are TRBV7-8 and TRBJ1-1; TRBD1 matches 8 bases. Germline CDR1 reads SGHVS; CDR2 reads FQNEAQ. With V trimmed by 1 base and J by 4 bases, 5 bases remained unmatched. This CDR3 contains 15 residues. The CDR3 is CASSLGDRGSTEAFF. CDR3 nucleotides: TGTGCCAGCAGCTTAGGAGACAGGGGCTCCACTGAAGCTTTCTTT.

The chain uses TRBV7-6 and TRBJ1-1; D possibly corresponds to TRBD1 (6 bases). This CDR3 region has 18 residues. Trimming took 2 bases from V and 3 from J, leaving 22 bases between them. The germline V gene has CDR1 SGHVS and CDR2 FNYEAQ. The CDR3 loop reads CASSLPESQTGFDTEAFF. In DNA, the CDR3 is TGTGCCAGCAGCTTACCGGAATCGCAGACAGGTTTTGACACTGAAGCTTTCTTT. The complete variable domain, with remaining parts taken from reference TRBV7-6 and TRBJ1-1, reads GAGVSQSPRYKVTKRGQDVALRCDPISGHVSLYWYRQALGQGPEFLTYFNYEAQQDKSGLPNDRFSAERPEGSISTLTIQRTEQRDSAMYRCASSLPESQTGFDTEAFFGQGTRLTVV.